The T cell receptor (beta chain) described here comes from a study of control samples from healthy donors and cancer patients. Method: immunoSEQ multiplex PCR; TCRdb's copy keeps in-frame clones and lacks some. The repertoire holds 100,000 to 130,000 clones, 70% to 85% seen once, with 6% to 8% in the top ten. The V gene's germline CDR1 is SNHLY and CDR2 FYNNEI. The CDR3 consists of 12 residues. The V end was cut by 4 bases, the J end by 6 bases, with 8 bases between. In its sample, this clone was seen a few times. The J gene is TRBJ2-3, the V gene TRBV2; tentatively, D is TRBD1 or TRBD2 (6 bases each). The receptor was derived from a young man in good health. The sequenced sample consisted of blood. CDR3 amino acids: CASSGGGDTQYF. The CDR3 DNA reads TGTGCCAGCAGTGGAGGGGGGGATACGCAGTATTTT.